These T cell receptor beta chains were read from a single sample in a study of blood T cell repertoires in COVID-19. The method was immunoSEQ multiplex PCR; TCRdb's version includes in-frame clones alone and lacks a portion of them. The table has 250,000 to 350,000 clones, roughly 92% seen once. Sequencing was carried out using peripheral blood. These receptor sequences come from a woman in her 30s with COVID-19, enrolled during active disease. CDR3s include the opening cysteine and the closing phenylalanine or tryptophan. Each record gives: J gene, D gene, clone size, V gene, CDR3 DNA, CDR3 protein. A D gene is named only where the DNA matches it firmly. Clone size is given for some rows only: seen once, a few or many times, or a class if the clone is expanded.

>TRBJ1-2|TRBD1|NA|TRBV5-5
TGTGCCAGCAGCCTGGACAGGGTTAATGGCTACACCTTC
CASSLDRVNGYTF
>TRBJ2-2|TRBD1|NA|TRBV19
TGTGCCAGTAGTCCCAGGACAGGTTTGAGGACCGGGGAGCTGTTTTTT
CASSPRTGLRTGELFF
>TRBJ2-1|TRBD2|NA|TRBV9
TGTGCCAGCAGCGTAGCTAGCGGGAGGGCTTCCTACAATGAGCAGTTCTTC
CASSVASGRASYNEQFF
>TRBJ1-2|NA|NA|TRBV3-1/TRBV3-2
TGTGCCAGCAGCCAAGGAATAGATGTCAGGGGCTACACCTTC
CASSQGIDVRGYTF
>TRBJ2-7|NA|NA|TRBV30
TGTGCCTGGAGCCGGACTAACTACGAGCAGTACTTC
CAWSRTNYEQYF
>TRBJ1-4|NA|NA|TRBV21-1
TGTGCCAGCACAAGGGGAGACAGGTGTACAACTAATGAAAAACTGTTTTTT
CASTRGDRCTTNEKLFF
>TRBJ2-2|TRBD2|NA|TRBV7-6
TGTGCCAGCAGCCCCGAGGCTAGCGGGAGGACAGGGGAGCTGTTTTTT
CASSPEASGRTGELFF
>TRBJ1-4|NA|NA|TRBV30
TGTGCCTGGAGTGTCATGGAAACAGGGAAAAATGAAAAACTGTTTTTT
CAWSVMETGKNEKLFF
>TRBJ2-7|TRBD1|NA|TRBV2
TGTGCCAGCAGTGAAGGGACAGGGGTAGGCGAGCAGTACTTC
CASSEGTGVGEQYF
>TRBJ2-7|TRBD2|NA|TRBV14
TGTGCCAGCAGCCGAGGTCTAGCGGGAGGCTCCTACGAGCAGTACTTC
CASSRGLAGGSYEQYF
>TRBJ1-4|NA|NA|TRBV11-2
TGTGCCAGCAGCACCAGGACAGCCATGAATTTGCCAACTAATGAAAAACTGTTTTTT
CASSTRTAMNLPTNEKLFF
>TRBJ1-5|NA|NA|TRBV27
TGTGCCAGCAGCTCGTTTAATCAGCCCCAGCATTTT
CASSSFNQPQHF
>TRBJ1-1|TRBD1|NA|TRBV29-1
TGCAGCGTTGAAGACGGGACAGGGACCCGGAACACTGAAGCTTTCTTT
CSVEDGTGTRNTEAFF
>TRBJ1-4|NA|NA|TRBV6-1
TGTGCCAGCAGTGAAGTTGGCATAAACGAAAAACTGTTTTTT
CASSEVGINEKLFF
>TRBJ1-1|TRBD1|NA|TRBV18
TGTGCCAGCTCTCCACGACAGGGTGAAGCTTTCTTT
CASSPRQGEAFF
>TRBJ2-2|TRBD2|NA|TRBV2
TGTGCCAGCAGGTTACTAGCGGAAAACACCGGGGAGCTGTTTTTT
CASRLLAENTGELFF
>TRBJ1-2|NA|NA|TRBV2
TGTGCCAGCGGCGACAGCCAGGGATACTATGGCTACACCTTC
CASGDSQGYYGYTF
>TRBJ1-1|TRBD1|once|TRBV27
TGTGCCAGCAGTGGACAGGGGTGGACTGAAGCTTTCTTT
CASSGQGWTEAFF